The rows below give T cell receptor beta chains drawn from one sample of a study of T cell responses to AZD1222 COVID-19 vaccine. Repertoires were generated with immunoSEQ multiplex PCR, while TCRdb's copy carries only in-frame clones and drops some. The repertoire consists of about 77,000 clones, with more than 85% occurring once and the leading ten covering roughly 5%. The material was peripheral blood, obtained 28 days after the second AZD1222 dose. The receptors were gathered from an adult who received the AZD1222 COVID-19 vaccine. CDR3s include the opening cysteine and the closing phenylalanine or tryptophan. Fields, in order: J gene, V gene, D gene, clone size, CDR3 DNA, CDR3 protein. D genes are given only for firm matches. Expanded clones get a size class; other rows say once, few or many, or leave the size out.

>TRBJ2-7|TRBV7-2|TRBD2|.
TGTGCCAGCAGCAACGAAGAGGGACTAGCAGGCTACGAGCAGTACTTC
CASSNEEGLAGYEQYF
>TRBJ1-2|TRBV30|.|.
TGTGCCTGGGTCGGGACCGCCTATGGCTACACCTTC
CAWVGTAYGYTF
>TRBJ1-1|TRBV10-2|.|.
TGCGCCAGCAGTGAGTCCGCGGTCCGGACTGAAGCTTTCTTT
CASSESAVRTEAFF
>TRBJ2-3|TRBV4-3|TRBD2|.
TGCGCCAGCAGCCAAACGGTGCCTAGCGGGAGGGCCCCTTACGGGTCAGATACGCAGTATTTT
CASSQTVPSGRAPYGSDTQYF
>TRBJ2-1|TRBV2|.|.
TGTGCCAGCAGCGACCGGGACCAAGGTCGTGAGCAGTTCTTC
CASSDRDQGREQFF
>TRBJ1-2|TRBV2|.|.
TGTGCCAGCAGTTGGACAGCTTATAACTATGGCTACACCTTC
CASSWTAYNYGYTF
>TRBJ2-5|TRBV7-2|TRBD1|.
TGTGCCAGCAGCCTAAACAGGGGGCGGGCAGAGACCCAGTACTTC
CASSLNRGRAETQYF
>TRBJ1-3|TRBV30|.|.
TGTGCCTGGAGTCGAGCTGCTGGAAACACCATATATTTT
CAWSRAAGNTIYF
>TRBJ2-2|TRBV19|.|.
TGTGCCAGTAGTATAGATCGCCGGTACACCGGGGAGCTGTTTTTT
CASSIDRRYTGELFF
>TRBJ1-2|TRBV18|.|once
TGTGCCAGCTCCCCTGCGGGGGTTGACTATGGCTACACCTTC
CASSPAGVDYGYTF
>TRBJ2-2|TRBV7-3|.|.
TGTGCCAGCAGGCTTAACACCGGGGAGCTGTTTTTT
CASRLNTGELFF
>TRBJ1-5|TRBV6-5|.|.
TGTGCCAGCAGTCCGATGTATAGCAATCAGCCCCAGCATTTT
CASSPMYSNQPQHF
>TRBJ2-7|TRBV19|.|.
TGTGCCAGTAGCACCCCGACCTCCATCCCCTACGAGCAGTACTTC
CASSTPTSIPYEQYF
>TRBJ1-5|TRBV6-1|.|.
TGTGCCAGCAGTGAAAGGAGACAAACAGGGAATCAGCCCCAGCATTTT
CASSERRQTGNQPQHF
>TRBJ2-7|TRBV18|.|.
TGTGCCAGCTCACCACCTGGCTTGGGCCGGTACGAGCAGTACTTC
CASSPPGLGRYEQYF
>TRBJ1-5|TRBV19|.|once
TGTGCCAGTAGGAAAAGGGCGGGAGAAGATCAGCCCCAGCATTTT
CASRKRAGEDQPQHF
>TRBJ1-2|TRBV27|.|.
TGTGCCAGCAGCCCCGGGCCCTACTATGGCTACACCTTC
CASSPGPYYGYTF
>TRBJ1-1|TRBV6-4|.|once
TGTGCCAGCAGTGATGGAGTAGGGACTCGGGCTTTCTTT
CASSDGVGTRAFF
>TRBJ1-3|TRBV14|.|.
TGTGCCAGCAGCCAAGATCTGCCAGCTGTCTCTGGAAACACCATATATTTT
CASSQDLPAVSGNTIYF
>TRBJ2-1|TRBV27|TRBD2|.
TGTGCCAGTATCTTCCGGGGCGGGAGTATTAATGAGCAGTTCTTC
CASIFRGGSINEQFF
>TRBJ1-4|TRBV19|TRBD1|.
TGTGCCAGTAGCTTCGATCGAGGGGGCGCCTCTGAAAAACTGTTTTTT
CASSFDRGGASEKLFF
>TRBJ2-4|TRBV6-5|TRBD2|.
TGTGCCAGCAGCCAGGGCGGGAGAAACATTCAGTACTTC
CASSQGGRNIQYF
>TRBJ2-1|TRBV7-9|.|once
TGTGCCAGCAGCTTAGTATGGGCCCAATACAATGAGCAGTTCTTC
CASSLVWAQYNEQFF
>TRBJ1-6|TRBV10-2|.|.
TGCGCCAGCAAACGAGAGAGCTCCTATAATTCACCCCTCCACTTT
CASKRESSYNSPLHF
>TRBJ2-3|TRBV7-3|.|.
TGTGCCAGCAGCTTAGGGGGGATCACAGATACGCAGTATTTT
CASSLGGITDTQYF
>TRBJ2-5|TRBV5-1|.|once
TGCGCCAGCAGCTTGGTGACTAGCCAAGAGACCCAGTACTTC
CASSLVTSQETQYF
>TRBJ2-7|TRBV5-6|TRBD2|.
TGTGCCAGCGGACTAGCGCCCAGCTCCTACGAGCAGTACTTC
CASGLAPSSYEQYF
>TRBJ1-6|TRBV21-1|.|.
TGTGCCAGCAGCACCTATACCGAGAAGAATTCACCCCTCCACTTT
CASSTYTEKNSPLHF
>TRBJ2-2|TRBV6-4|.|.
TGTGCCAGCAGAGTAGCGGCGAACACCGGGGAGCTGTTTTTT
CASRVAANTGELFF
>TRBJ1-5|TRBV11-2|.|.
TGTGCCAGCAGCTTAACACACCCCAATCAGCCCCAGCATTTT
CASSLTHPNQPQHF
>TRBJ2-3|TRBV7-6|.|.
TGTGCCAGCAGCTTTGCTCTGTCAGGCACAGATACGCAGTATTTT
CASSFALSGTDTQYF
>TRBJ2-5|TRBV10-3|TRBD2|.
TGTGCCATCGCGATGGGAGGGGAGACCCAGTACTTC
CAIAMGGETQYF
>TRBJ1-4|TRBV5-1|.|.
TGCGCCACCGCGACAATGGTTGGTGAAAAACTGTTTTTT
CATATMVGEKLFF
>TRBJ2-1|TRBV5-1|.|.
TGCGCCAGCAGCTTGGGGATTGGGATGAGCTCCTACAATGAGCAGTTCTTC
CASSLGIGMSSYNEQFF
>TRBJ2-3|TRBV19|TRBD2|.
TGTGCCAGTAGGGAGGTGTGGACTAGCGGGCAGCCAGATACGCAGTATTTT
CASREVWTSGQPDTQYF
>TRBJ1-2|TRBV28|TRBD1|.
TGTGCCAGCAGCTCCACAGGGGGCTATGGCTACACCTTC
CASSSTGGYGYTF
>TRBJ2-5|TRBV5-1|.|.
TGCGCCAGCAGCTTGGCCCTAGCGTCCCAAGAGACCCAGTACTTC
CASSLALASQETQYF
>TRBJ2-7|TRBV5-1|TRBD2|.
TGCGCCAGCAGCTTGGAGGTAGCGGGAGCCGAGCAGTACTTC
CASSLEVAGAEQYF
>TRBJ2-1|TRBV7-8|.|.
TGTGCCAGCAGCTTAGCGGTTCGGGGGTATGAGCAGTTCTTC
CASSLAVRGYEQFF
>TRBJ1-5|TRBV5-6|.|.
TGTGCCAGCAGCTTGCGATTATTAAATCAGCCCCAGCATTTT
CASSLRLLNQPQHF
>TRBJ2-1|TRBV6-5|TRBD2|.
TGTGCCAGCAGCCGCCGCGGACTAGCGGGAGGTGAGCAGTTCTTC
CASSRRGLAGGEQFF
>TRBJ2-1|TRBV7-2|.|.
TGTGCCAGCAGCACCGGGACCGCTTACAATGAGCAGTTCTTC
CASSTGTAYNEQFF
>TRBJ2-3|TRBV7-6|TRBD2|.
TGTGCCAGCAGCTCCGGGGGGAGCGACTATACGCAGTATTTT
CASSSGGSDYTQYF
>TRBJ2-7|TRBV7-8|.|.
TGTGCCAGCAGCTCTTACCACCGGGACTTTTCCTACGAGCAGTACTTC
CASSSYHRDFSYEQYF
>TRBJ2-5|TRBV7-7|.|.
TGTGCCAGCAGCACGAAACCCGGGAACCAAGAGACCCAGTACTTC
CASSTKPGNQETQYF
>TRBJ1-5|TRBV28|TRBD1|.
TGTGCCAGCAGTTTACCCGACAGGGATAGCAATCAGCCCCAGCATTTT
CASSLPDRDSNQPQHF
>TRBJ2-3|TRBV13|TRBD1|.
TGTGCCAGCAGCTGGACAGGAGGTACAGATACGCAGTATTTT
CASSWTGGTDTQYF
>TRBJ2-5|TRBV28|TRBD2|.
TGTGCCAGCAGCCAGCGGGAGTTAATGGAGACCCAGTACTTC
CASSQRELMETQYF
>TRBJ2-2|TRBV6-4|.|.
TGTGCCAACAGTGAGACCGGGCCCACCGGGGAGCTGTTTTTT
CANSETGPTGELFF
>TRBJ1-5|TRBV27|.|.
TGTGCCAGCAGTTTTGAGGGACTCAATCAGCCCCAGCATTTT
CASSFEGLNQPQHF
>TRBJ1-1|TRBV30|TRBD1|.
TGTGCCTGGAGGGTAGGGACAGGGGGCTGGAATGGCACTGAAGCTTTCTTT
CAWRVGTGGWNGTEAFF
>TRBJ1-2|TRBV25-1|TRBD1|.
TGTGCCAGCGGACGGACAGGGTCAAACTATGGCTACACCTTC
CASGRTGSNYGYTF
>TRBJ2-1|TRBV19|.|.
TGTGCCAGTAGTGAAAGGGCTACTAGTTTCTACAATGAGCAGTTCTTC
CASSERATSFYNEQFF
>TRBJ1-1|TRBV7-6|.|.
TGTGCCAGCAGCCAGGAGGGGGGCGAAGCTTTCTTT
CASSQEGGEAFF